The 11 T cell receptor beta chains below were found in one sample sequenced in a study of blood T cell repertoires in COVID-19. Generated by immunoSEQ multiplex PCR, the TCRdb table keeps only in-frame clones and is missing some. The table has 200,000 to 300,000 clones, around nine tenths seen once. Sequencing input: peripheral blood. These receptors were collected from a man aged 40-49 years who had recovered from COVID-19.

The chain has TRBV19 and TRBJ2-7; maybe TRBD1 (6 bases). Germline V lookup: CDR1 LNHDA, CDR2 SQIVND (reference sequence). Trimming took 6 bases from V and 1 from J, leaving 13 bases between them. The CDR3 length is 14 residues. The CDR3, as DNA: TGTGCCAGTAGAAAACGGACAGATTCCTACGAGCAGTACTTC. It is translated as CASRKRTDSYEQYF.

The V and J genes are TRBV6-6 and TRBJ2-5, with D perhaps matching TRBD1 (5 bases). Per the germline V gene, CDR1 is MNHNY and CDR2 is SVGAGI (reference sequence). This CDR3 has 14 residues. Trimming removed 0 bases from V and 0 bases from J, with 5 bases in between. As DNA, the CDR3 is TGTGCCAGCAGTTACTCGACAGACCAAGAGACCCAGTACTTC. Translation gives CASSYSTDQETQYF.

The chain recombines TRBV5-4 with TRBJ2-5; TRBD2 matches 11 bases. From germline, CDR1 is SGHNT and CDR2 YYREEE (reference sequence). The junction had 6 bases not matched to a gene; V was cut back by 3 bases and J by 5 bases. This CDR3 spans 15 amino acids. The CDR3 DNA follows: TGTGCCAGCAGCTCCATAGCGGGGGGGCACGAGACCCAGTACTTC. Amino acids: CASSSIAGGHETQYF.

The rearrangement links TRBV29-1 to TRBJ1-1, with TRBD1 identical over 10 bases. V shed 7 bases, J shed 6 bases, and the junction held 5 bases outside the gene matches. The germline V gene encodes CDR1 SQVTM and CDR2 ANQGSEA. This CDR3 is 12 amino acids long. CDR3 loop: CSAADRGAEAFF. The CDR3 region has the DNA TGCAGCGCCGCGGACAGGGGGGCTGAAGCTTTCTTT.

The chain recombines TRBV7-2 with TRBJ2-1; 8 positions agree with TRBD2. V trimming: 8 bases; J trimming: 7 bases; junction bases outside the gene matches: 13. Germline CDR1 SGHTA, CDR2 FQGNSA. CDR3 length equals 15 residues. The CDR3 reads CASSPGLGYNNEQFF. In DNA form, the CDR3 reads TGTGCCAGCTCCCCGGGACTAGGCTACAATAATGAGCAGTTCTTC.

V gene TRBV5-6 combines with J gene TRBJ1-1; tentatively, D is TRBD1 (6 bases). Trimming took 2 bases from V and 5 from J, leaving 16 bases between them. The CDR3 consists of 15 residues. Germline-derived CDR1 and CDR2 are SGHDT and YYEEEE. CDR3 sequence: CASSFGRLRGTEAFF. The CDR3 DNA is TGTGCCAGCAGCTTTGGACGCCTGAGGGGGACTGAAGCTTTCTTT. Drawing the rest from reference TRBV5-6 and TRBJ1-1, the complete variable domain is DAGVTQSPTHLIKTRGQQVTLRCSPKSGHDTVSWYQQALGQGPQFIFQYYEEEERQRGNFPDRFSGHQFPNYSSELNVNALLLGDSALYLCASSFGRLRGTEAFFGQGTRLTVV.

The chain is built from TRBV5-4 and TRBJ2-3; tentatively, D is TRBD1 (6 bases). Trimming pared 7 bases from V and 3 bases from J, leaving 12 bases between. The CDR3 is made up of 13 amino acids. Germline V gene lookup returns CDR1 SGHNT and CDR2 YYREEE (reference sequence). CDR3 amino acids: CASAQGRTDTQYF. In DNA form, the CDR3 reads TGTGCCAGCGCACAGGGTAGGACAGATACGCAGTATTTT.

The CDR3 DNA reads TGTGCCACCAGCAGAGAAATATACTCCGGGGAGCTGTTTTTT. Protein sequence: CATSREIYSGELFF. V gene TRBV15 combines with J gene TRBJ2-2; D is unclear. The V end was cut by 0 bases, the J end by 6 bases, with 8 bases between. There are 14 residues in the CDR3. CDR1 is LNHNV, CDR2 YYDKDF, per germline (reference sequence).

The chain's CDR3 is CASSRSSGGAILDEQFF. The CDR3 DNA reads as TGTGCCAGCTCCCGATCTAGCGGGGGGGCGATCTTGGATGAGCAGTTCTTC. V is TRBV18 and J is TRBJ2-1, with 12 nucleotides matching TRBD2. The germline CDR1 and CDR2 sequences are KGHSH and LQKENI. V lost 6 bases and J lost 8; bases outside the gene matches: 14. The CDR3 covers 17 residues.

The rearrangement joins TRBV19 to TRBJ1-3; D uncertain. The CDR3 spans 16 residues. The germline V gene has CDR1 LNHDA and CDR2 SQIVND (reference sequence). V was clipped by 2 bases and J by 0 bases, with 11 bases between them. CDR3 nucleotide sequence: TGTGCCAGTAGTATACGAAACACAGCCTCTGGAAACACCATATATTTT. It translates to CASSIRNTASGNTIYF.

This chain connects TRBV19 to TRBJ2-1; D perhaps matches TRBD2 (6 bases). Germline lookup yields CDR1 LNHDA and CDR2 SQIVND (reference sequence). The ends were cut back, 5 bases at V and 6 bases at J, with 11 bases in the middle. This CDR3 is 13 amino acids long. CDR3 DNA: TGTGCCAGTAGTCTGCGGGAAGGCAATGAGCAGTTCTTC. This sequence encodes CASSLREGNEQFF.